Below, 27 T cell receptor beta chains from the same sample are listed, as sequenced in a study of OX40 agonist ivuxolimab in advanced cancers. TCRdb keeps only in-frame clones here, not all; method: immunoSEQ multiplex PCR. Of about 93,000 clones in the sample, roughly 94% were seen once. Sequenced material: CD4+ or CD8+ T cells sorted from blood, taken in a trial of the OX40 agonist ivuxolimab. The source of these receptors is an adult with an advanced solid tumor such as melanoma, head and neck, liver or kidney cancer.

The rearrangement links TRBV30 to TRBJ2-5, with D possibly TRBD1 on 5 matching bases. The CDR3 length is 19 residues. V was pared by 1 base and J by 7 bases, with 31 bases between. Per the germline V gene, CDR1 is GTSNPN and CDR2 is SVGIG (reference sequence). The CDR3 DNA is TGTGCCTGGAGTGGCCATAGGGGCGGTCGGGCAAGCAGGGTGGCGACCCAGTACTTC. Protein product: CAWSGHRGGRASRVATQYF.

The chain carries TRBV9 and TRBJ2-3, with D perhaps being TRBD1 or TRBD2 (6 bases each). The V end lost 7 bases, the J end lost 6 bases, and 21 bases lay between the germline ends. CDR3 length equals 15 residues. Germline V CDR1 and CDR2: SGDLS, YYNGEE. CDR3 DNA sequence: TGTGCCAGCGGGTCGCGGGACATACAGCCGGATACGCAGTATTTT. Translating it yields CASGSRDIQPDTQYF. The full variable domain, in which reference TRBV9 and TRBJ2-3 provide the parts outside the CDR3, is DSGVTQTPKHLITATGQRVTLRCSPRSGDLSVYWYQQSLDQGLQFLIQYYNGEERAKGNILERFSAQQFPDLHSELNLSSLELGDSALYFCASGSRDIQPDTQYFGPGTRLTVL.

The rearrangement uses TRBV11-3 and TRBJ2-2; TRBD1 matches at 9 bases. Germline V gene data show CDR1 as SGHNT and CDR2 as YENEEA. The CDR3 runs to 17 residues. V gave up 4 bases and J gave up 6 bases; unmatched junction bases: 12. The CDR3 DNA follows: TGTGCCAGCAGCTCCCAGGCGGGACAGGGTATTGCCGGGGAGCTGTTTTTT. Residues: CASSSQAGQGIAGELFF.

This chain connects TRBV4-2 to TRBJ2-2; 7 bases fit TRBD1. The V gene end was trimmed by 5 bases and the J gene end by 13 bases; junction bases not matched to a gene: 22. CDR1 and CDR2 (germline): LGHNA, YNFKEQ. This CDR3 is built from 17 residues. The chain's CDR3 is CASSTRDREITGVGLFF. The DNA of the CDR3 is TGTGCCAGCAGCACCCGGGACAGAGAAATTACCGGGGTTGGGCTGTTTTTT.

The chain recombines TRBV10-3 with TRBJ1-2, with D possibly TRBD1 on 5 matching bases. The V end lost 2 bases, the J end lost 3 bases, and 10 bases lay between the germline ends. There are 14 residues in the CDR3. Germline V CDR1 and CDR2: ENHRY, SYGVKD. The CDR3 spells CAISETRGDYGYTF. For the CDR3, the DNA is TGTGCCATCAGTGAGACCCGGGGGGACTATGGCTACACCTTC.

The genes are TRBV6-1 and TRBJ1-4; the D gene is possibly TRBD1 (6 bases). V was clipped by 4 bases and J by 5 bases, with 8 bases between them. The CDR3 sequence is 13 residues long. The germline V gene encodes CDR1 MNHNS and CDR2 SASEGT. The CDR3 DNA is TGTGCCAGCAGTGGAACAGGGAATGAAAAACTGTTTTTT. It codes for CASSGTGNEKLFF.

The rearrangement links TRBV7-3 to TRBJ1-1; 10 bases are shared with TRBD1. The CDR3 sequence is 14 residues long. Per germline, CDR1 SGHTA and CDR2 FQGTGA. V lost 7 bases to trimming and J lost 3 bases; unmatched junction nucleotides: 5. CDR3 DNA: TGTGCCAGCACACGGGACAGGGGTGACACTGAAGCTTTCTTT. Protein sequence: CASTRDRGDTEAFF.

V gene TRBV4-1 combines with J gene TRBJ2-4; possibly TRBD1 for D (6 bases). V lost 0 bases and J 1 base, leaving 19 bases between the germline ends. CDR1 is MGHRA, CDR2 YSYEKL, per germline. The CDR3 sequence is 19 residues long. The CDR3 DNA sequence: TGCGCCAGCAGCCAAGAAAGGACAGCCGAGGGCCCGGCCAAAAACATTCAGTACTTC. This encodes CASSQERTAEGPAKNIQYF.

This clone showed up just once. J is TRBJ2-7 and V is TRBV7-3; weak D call: TRBD1 (7 bases). Germline assignment: CDR1 SGHTA and CDR2 FQGTGA. The germline V and J ends were trimmed by 7 bases and 7 bases, with 20 bases remaining between them. The CDR3 covers 14 residues. CDR3 in DNA: TGTGCCAGCACTTCAGGGGGGACGCATCTTGAGCAGTACTTC. Its translation: CASTSGGTHLEQYF.

The chain couples TRBV7-9 to TRBJ1-1, with TRBD1 matching over 8 bases. Per germline, CDR1 SEHNR and CDR2 FQNEAQ (reference sequence). The CDR3 has 15 residues. V lost 1 base to trimming and J lost 6 bases; unmatched junction nucleotides: 7. In DNA form, the CDR3 reads TGTGCCAGCAGCTTAGGAGCAGGGGGCGTCTCTGAAGCTTTCTTT. Translating gives CASSLGAGGVSEAFF.

The chain employs TRBV12-5 and TRBJ2-5; tentative D call: TRBD2 (6 bases). The CDR3 is 22 amino acids. Germline V gene lookup returns CDR1 LGHNT and CDR2 FRNRAP. V was trimmed by 1 base and J by 3 bases, leaving 33 bases between them. DNA for the CDR3: TGTGCTAGTGGTTTGGCCGGCGCGGGACGTAGGGGCCCCAGTGCCACCAAAGAGACCCAGTACTTC. It codes for CASGLAGAGRRGPSATKETQYF.

CDR3 DNA: TGTGCCAGTAGTCGTACCTTGGGGTTCGGTGAGCAGTTCTTC. It translates to CASSRTLGFGEQFF. The chain is built from TRBV19 and TRBJ2-1, with no clear D. The germline gives CDR1 LNHDA, CDR2 SQIVND (reference sequence). The CDR3 runs to 14 residues. Trimming took off 5 bases at V and 9 bases at J, with 17 bases between the two ends. The full variable domain, rest sourced from reference TRBV19 and TRBJ2-1, is DGGITQSPKYLFRKEGQNVTLSCEQNLNHDAMYWYRQDPGQGLRLIYYSQIVNDFQKGDIAEGYSVSREKKESFPLTVTSAQKNPTAFYLCASSRTLGFGEQFFGPGTRLTVL.

The J gene is TRBJ1-2, the V gene TRBV19; no clear D gene. Germline CDR1 and CDR2: LNHDA and SQIVND (reference sequence). The CDR3 has 13 amino acids. With 3 bases removed from V and 4 bases from J, the gap between germline ends came to 9 bases. CDR3 sequence: CASSIAGIYGYTF. For the CDR3, the DNA is TGTGCCAGTAGTATCGCCGGAATCTATGGCTACACCTTC. The full variable domain, completed using reference TRBV19 and TRBJ1-2, is DGGITQSPKYLFRKEGQNVTLSCEQNLNHDAMYWYRQDPGQGLRLIYYSQIVNDFQKGDIAEGYSVSREKKESFPLTVTSAQKNPTAFYLCASSIAGIYGYTFGSGTRLTVV.

This chain links TRBV7-3 with TRBJ2-1; 9 nucleotides agree with TRBD2. V shed 5 bases and J 9 bases; nucleotides not matched to a gene: 5. The CDR3 is 13 amino acids. The V gene's germline CDR1 is SGHTA and CDR2 FQGTGA. The CDR3 protein is CASSLGTSTEQFF. The CDR3, as DNA: TGTGCCAGCAGCCTCGGGACTAGCACTGAGCAGTTCTTC.

This chain uses TRBV30 with TRBJ1-1, with D hard to call. V dropped 4 bases and J dropped 3 bases, with 15 bases sitting between them. Germline values: CDR1 GTSNPN, CDR2 SVGIG (reference sequence). This CDR3 has 14 residues. This CDR3 reads CAWNPGSPDTEAFF. The CDR3 DNA sequence: TGTGCCTGGAACCCGGGCAGCCCGGACACTGAAGCTTTCTTT.

The chain employs TRBV6-5 and TRBJ2-1; 7 nucleotides match TRBD1. The CDR3 is 12 amino acids. The J segment lost 15 bases and the V segment lost 4 bases, leaving 9 bases of the junction unmatched. Germline V gene lookup returns CDR1 MNHEY and CDR2 SVGAGI. CDR3 residues: CASSSLPGQLFF. CDR3 DNA sequence: TGTGCCAGCAGTTCATTACCGGGACAGCTGTTCTTC.

The chain uses TRBV5-1 and TRBJ2-2; weak D call: TRBD2 (6 bases). Germline V gene lookup returns CDR1 SGHRS and CDR2 YFSETQ. The CDR3 spans 14 residues. V was trimmed by 4 bases and J by 5 bases, leaving 12 bases between them. Here the CDR3 DNA reads TGCGCCAGCAGCCTTAACGGGGGTACCGGGGAGCTGTTTTTT. Amino acids: CASSLNGGTGELFF.

The V call is TRBV5-1, the J call TRBJ1-1, with D unresolved. The germline V gene has CDR1 SGHRS and CDR2 YFSETQ. With 2 bases removed from V and 2 bases from J, the gap between germline ends came to 10 bases. This CDR3 is 14 amino acids long. Written as DNA, the CDR3 is TGCGCCAGCAGCTTCGCACAGACAAACACTGAAGCTTTCTTT. Protein product: CASSFAQTNTEAFF.

J is TRBJ2-5 and V is TRBV6-5, with 7 bases aligning to TRBD1. Germline lookup yields CDR1 MNHEY and CDR2 SVGAGI. V was clipped by 0 bases and J by 5 bases; unmatched bases: 0. The CDR3 runs to 13 residues. The CDR3 DNA follows: TGTGCCAGCAGTTACTCACAGGGGGAGACCCAGTACTTC. Translation gives CASSYSQGETQYF.

The V and J genes are TRBV6-5 and TRBJ2-1; TRBD1 matches 7 bases. The CDR3 is 13 residues long. The trim removed 4 bases at V and 9 bases at J, leaving 6 bases unmatched. Germline V gives CDR1 MNHEY, CDR2 SVGAGI. Written as DNA, the CDR3 is TGTGCCAGCAGTTCCACGACAGGGACTGAGCAGTTCTTC. Amino acid sequence: CASSSTTGTEQFF.

The V and J genes are TRBV19 and TRBJ1-1, with 8 nucleotides matching TRBD1. The CDR3 has 14 amino acids. The trim removed 8 bases at V and 1 base at J, leaving 6 bases unmatched. The germline V gene encodes CDR1 LNHDA and CDR2 SQIVND (reference sequence). CDR3 loop: CASYSGQENTEAFF. As DNA, the CDR3 is TGTGCCAGTTACTCGGGACAGGAGAACACTGAAGCTTTCTTT.

The V and J genes are TRBV6-5 and TRBJ1-2; D is uncertain. V dropped 7 bases and J dropped 2 bases, with 11 bases sitting between them. The CDR3 length is 13 residues. The germline gives CDR1 MNHEY, CDR2 SVGAGI. The CDR3 loop is CASNGSGNYGYTF. CDR3 sequence (DNA): TGTGCCAGCAACGGGAGTGGGAACTATGGCTACACCTTC.

The chain joins TRBV5-6 to TRBJ2-3; a weak D match, TRBD1 (6 bases). The CDR3 totals 13 residues. CDR1 SGHDT and CDR2 YYEEEE come from the germline V gene. With 10 bases removed from V and 1 base from J, the gap between germline ends came to 13 bases. CDR3 DNA sequence: TGTGCCGCAGGGGCAGCGGGCACAGATACGCAGTATTTT. This codes for CAAGAAGTDTQYF.

The chain is built from TRBV5-4 and TRBJ2-6; TRBD2 matches at 10 bases. Trimming at V came to 3 bases and at J to 0 bases, leaving 6 bases not matched to a gene. Germline assignment: CDR1 SGHNT and CDR2 YYREEE (reference sequence). The CDR3 covers 18 residues. For the CDR3, the DNA is TGTGCCAGCAGCTACCCAGCGGGGGGGACCTCTGGGGCCAACGTCCTGACTTTC. It is translated as CASSYPAGGTSGANVLTF.

The J gene is TRBJ2-5, the V gene TRBV11-2; no firm D call. Trimming removed 5 bases at V and 4 bases at J, with 5 bases between. CDR3 size: 11 residues. The germline V gene encodes CDR1 SGHAT and CDR2 FQNNGV. CDR3 region: CASSQAETQYF. For the CDR3, the DNA is TGTGCCAGCAGCCAGGCAGAGACCCAGTACTTC.

The rearrangement links TRBV30 to TRBJ2-5; D perhaps matches TRBD1 (5 bases). Trimming pared 1 base from V and 6 bases from J, leaving 9 bases between. CDR3 size: 12 residues. Germline CDR1 and CDR2: GTSNPN and SVGIG (reference sequence). This CDR3 is CAWSEGVKTQYF. CDR3 sequence (DNA): TGTGCCTGGAGTGAAGGGGTCAAGACCCAGTACTTC.

The V and J genes are TRBV5-1 and TRBJ2-3; D is uncertain. Germline V gives CDR1 SGHRS, CDR2 YFSETQ. This CDR3 region has 11 residues. V lost 1 base to trimming and J lost 6 bases, with 3 bases between them. The CDR3, as DNA: TGCGCCAGCAGCTTGACGGATACGCAGTATTTT. Protein: CASSLTDTQYF. The full variable domain, in which reference TRBV5-1 and TRBJ2-3 provide the parts outside the CDR3, is KAGVTQTPRYLIKTRGQQVTLSCSPISGHRSVSWYQQTPGQGLQFLFEYFSETQRNKGNFPGRFSGRQFSNSRSEMNVSTLELGDSALYLCASSLTDTQYFGPGTRLTVL.